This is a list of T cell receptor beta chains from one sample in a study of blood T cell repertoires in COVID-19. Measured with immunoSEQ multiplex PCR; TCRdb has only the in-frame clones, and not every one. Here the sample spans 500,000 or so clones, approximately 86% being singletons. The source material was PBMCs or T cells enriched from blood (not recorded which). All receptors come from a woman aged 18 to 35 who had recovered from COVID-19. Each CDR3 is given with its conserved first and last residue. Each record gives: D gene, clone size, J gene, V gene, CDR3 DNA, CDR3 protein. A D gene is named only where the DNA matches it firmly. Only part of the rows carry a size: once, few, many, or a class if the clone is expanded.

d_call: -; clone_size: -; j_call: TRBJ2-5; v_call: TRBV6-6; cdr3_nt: TGTGCCACAACAGGTGCTAGTGGCGAGACCCAGTACTTC; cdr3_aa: CATTGASGETQYF
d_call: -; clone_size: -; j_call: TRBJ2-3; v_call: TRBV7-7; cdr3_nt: TGTGCCAGCAGCCGGGACTCCCAATCAGATACGCAGTATTTT; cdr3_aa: CASSRDSQSDTQYF
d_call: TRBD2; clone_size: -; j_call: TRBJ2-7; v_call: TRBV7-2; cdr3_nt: TGTGCCAGCAGCTTAACAGGGACTAGTACCTACGAGCAGTACTTC; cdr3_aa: CASSLTGTSTYEQYF
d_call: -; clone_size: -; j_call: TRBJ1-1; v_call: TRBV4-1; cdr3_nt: TGCGCCAGCAGCCAACCTCAGGGAATGAACACTGAAGCTTTCTTT; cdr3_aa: CASSQPQGMNTEAFF
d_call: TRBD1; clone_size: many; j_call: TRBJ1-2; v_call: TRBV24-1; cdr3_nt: TGTGCCACCAGTGATGATTACCGGACAGGTAGTGATGGCTACACCTTC; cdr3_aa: CATSDDYRTGSDGYTF
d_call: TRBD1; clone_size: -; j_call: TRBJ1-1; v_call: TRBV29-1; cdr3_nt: TGCAGCGTTGTGGGACAGATGAGAACTGAAGCTTTCTTT; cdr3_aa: CSVVGQMRTEAFF
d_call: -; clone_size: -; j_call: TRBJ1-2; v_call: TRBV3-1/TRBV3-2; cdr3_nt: TGTGCCAGCAGCCAAGGAGATGGCTACACCTTC; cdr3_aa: CASSQGDGYTF
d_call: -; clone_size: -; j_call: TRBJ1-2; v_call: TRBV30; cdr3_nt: TGTGCCTGGAGTGGACGGGGGGAATCATATGGCTACACCTTC; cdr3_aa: CAWSGRGESYGYTF
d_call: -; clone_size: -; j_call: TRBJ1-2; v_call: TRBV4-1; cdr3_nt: TGCGCCAGCAGCCAAGAAGTTCAATCAGGGACTTACTATGGCTACACCTTC; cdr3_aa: CASSQEVQSGTYYGYTF
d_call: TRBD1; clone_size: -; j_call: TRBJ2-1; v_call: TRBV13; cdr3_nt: TGTGCCAGCAGCTTATGGACAGGGGGAAATGAGCAGTTCTTC; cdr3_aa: CASSLWTGGNEQFF
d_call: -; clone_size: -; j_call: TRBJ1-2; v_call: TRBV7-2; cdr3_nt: TGTGCCAGCAGCTTCCGAAACAACCTCTATGGCTACACCTTC; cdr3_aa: CASSFRNNLYGYTF
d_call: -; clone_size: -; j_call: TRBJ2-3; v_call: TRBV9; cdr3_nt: TGTGCCAGCAGCCCTCAGGGAAGGGGTGAGGATACGCAGTATTTT; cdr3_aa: CASSPQGRGEDTQYF
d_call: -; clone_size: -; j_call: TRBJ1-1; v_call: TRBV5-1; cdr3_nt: TGCGCCAGCAGCCCCGCCCGACTGAATATGAACACTGAAGCTTTCTTT; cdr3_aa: CASSPARLNMNTEAFF
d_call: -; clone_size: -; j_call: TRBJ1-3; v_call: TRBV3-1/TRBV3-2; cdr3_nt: TGTGCCAGCAGCCGGGTAGGGGGCTCTGGAAACACCATATATTTT; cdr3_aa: CASSRVGGSGNTIYF
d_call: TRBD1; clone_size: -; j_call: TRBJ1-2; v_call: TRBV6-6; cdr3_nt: TGTGCCAGCACCTTACCCAGGGACAGGGATGGCTACACCTTC; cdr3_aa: CASTLPRDRDGYTF
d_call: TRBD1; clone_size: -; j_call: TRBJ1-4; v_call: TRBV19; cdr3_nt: TGTGCCAGTAGGGGGACAGGACTCCTTGAAAAACTGTTTTTT; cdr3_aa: CASRGTGLLEKLFF
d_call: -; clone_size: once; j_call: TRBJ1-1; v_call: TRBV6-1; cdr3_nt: TGTGCCAGCAGTGAGTCCAAGGAGGTTCACGAGGCTTTCTTT; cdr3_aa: CASSESKEVHEAFF
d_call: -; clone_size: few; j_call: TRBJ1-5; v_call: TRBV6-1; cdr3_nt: TGTGCCAGCAGTGATGAGGGTTGGCAGCCCCAGCATTTT; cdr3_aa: CASSDEGWQPQHF
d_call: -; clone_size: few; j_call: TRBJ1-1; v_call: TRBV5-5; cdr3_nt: TGTGCCAGCAGTCCCCCGCGGGGGGGTGGGACTGAAGCTTTCTTT; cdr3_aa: CASSPPRGGGTEAFF
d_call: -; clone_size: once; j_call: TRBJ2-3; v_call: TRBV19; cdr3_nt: TGTGCCAGTAGTGGGAGGCAGAGCACAGATACGCAGTATTTT; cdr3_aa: CASSGRQSTDTQYF
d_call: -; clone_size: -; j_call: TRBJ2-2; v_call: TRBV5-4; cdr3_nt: TGTGCCAGCAGCGGGGCAAGGAACACCGGGGAGCTGTTTTTT; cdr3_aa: CASSGARNTGELFF
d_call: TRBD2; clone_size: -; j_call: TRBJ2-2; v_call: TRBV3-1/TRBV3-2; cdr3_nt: TGTGCCAGCAGCGAAGGGACTAGCGAGAACACCGGGGAGCTGTTTTTT; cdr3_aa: CASSEGTSENTGELFF
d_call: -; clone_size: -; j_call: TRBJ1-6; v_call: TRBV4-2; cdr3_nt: TGTGCCAGCAGCCAAGATCAGGTTGGGAATTCACCCCTCCACTTT; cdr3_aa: CASSQDQVGNSPLHF
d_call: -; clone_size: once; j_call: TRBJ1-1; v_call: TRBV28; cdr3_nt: TGTGCCAGCAGTTCCCTGAAGCAAGGGGCCGCTGAAGCTTTCTTT; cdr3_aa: CASSSLKQGAAEAFF
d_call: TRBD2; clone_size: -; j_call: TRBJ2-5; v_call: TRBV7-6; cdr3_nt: TGTGCCAGCAGTCGTGGACTAGCGTCGGAGACCCAGTACTTC; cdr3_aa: CASSRGLASETQYF
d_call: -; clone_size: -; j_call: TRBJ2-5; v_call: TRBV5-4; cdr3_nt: TGTGCCAGCAGCTTAGGGGGTGACCCGTACCAAGAGACCCAGTACTTC; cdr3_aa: CASSLGGDPYQETQYF
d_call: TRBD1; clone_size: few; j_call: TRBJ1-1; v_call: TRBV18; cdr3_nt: TGTGCCAGCTCACCAAACAGGGGAAGGAACACTGAAGCTTTCTTT; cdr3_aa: CASSPNRGRNTEAFF
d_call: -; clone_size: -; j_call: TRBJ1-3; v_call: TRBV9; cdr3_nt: TGTGCCAGCAGCTCGGACATGCGGGGGCCTGGAAACACCATATATTTT; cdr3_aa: CASSSDMRGPGNTIYF
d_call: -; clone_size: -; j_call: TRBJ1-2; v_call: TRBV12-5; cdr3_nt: TGTGCTAGTGGTTCCTCGACAGTGACTAACTATGGCTACACCTTC; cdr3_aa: CASGSSTVTNYGYTF
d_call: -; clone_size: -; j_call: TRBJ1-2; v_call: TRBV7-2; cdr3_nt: TGTGCCAGCAGCTATTTTGGGGACTACTATGGCTACACCTTC; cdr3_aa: CASSYFGDYYGYTF
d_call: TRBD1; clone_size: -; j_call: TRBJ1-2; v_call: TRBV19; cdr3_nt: TGTGCCAGTAGCCCTTCGGACAGGGGCATCTATGGCTACACCTTC; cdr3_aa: CASSPSDRGIYGYTF
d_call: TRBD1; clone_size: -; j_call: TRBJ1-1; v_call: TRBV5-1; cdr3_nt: TGCGCCAGCAGCGCGGCCGGGACAGGGGAAACTGAAGCTTTCTTT; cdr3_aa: CASSAAGTGETEAFF
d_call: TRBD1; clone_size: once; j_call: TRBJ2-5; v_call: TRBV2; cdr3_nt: TGTGCCAGCAGTAGGGACAGGGGAATTTATCGGGAGACCCAGTACTTC; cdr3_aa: CASSRDRGIYRETQYF
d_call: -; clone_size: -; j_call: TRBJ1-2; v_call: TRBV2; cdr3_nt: TGTGCCAGCAGTTTAGCCTATGACTATGGCTACACCTTC; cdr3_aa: CASSLAYDYGYTF
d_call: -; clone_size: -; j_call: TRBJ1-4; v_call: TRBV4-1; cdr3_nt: TGCGCCAGCGCGGGAGGTGGTGAAAAACTGTTTTTT; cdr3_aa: CASAGGGEKLFF
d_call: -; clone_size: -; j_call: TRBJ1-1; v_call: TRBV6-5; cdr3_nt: TGTGCCAGCAGCCGACTTAGGCATGAAGCTTTCTTT; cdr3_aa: CASSRLRHEAFF
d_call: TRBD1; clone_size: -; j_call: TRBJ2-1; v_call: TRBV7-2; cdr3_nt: TGTGCCAGCAGCTTAAAGAACAGGGGATCTTTATTCTACAATGAGCAGTTCTTC; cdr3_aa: CASSLKNRGSLFYNEQFF